This T cell receptor beta chain was recorded in a study of blood T cell repertoires in COVID-19. Across the whole study: Sites across the United States, Italy and Spain contributed samples from acute and convalescent COVID-19.

Sequencing used immunoSEQ multiplex PCR; TCRdb keeps in-frame clones, though not all of them. This sample carries tens of thousands of clones, around 76% of them seen once, and the ten largest clones take about 29%. The CDR3 is made up of 13 amino acids. Per germline, CDR1 MDHEN and CDR2 SYDVKM. The V gene end was trimmed by 11 bases and the J gene end by 3 bases; junction bases not matched to a gene: 4. The clonotype originates from a man at least 80 years old with acute or convalescent COVID-19. The sample consisted of peripheral blood. V and J are TRBV28 and TRBJ2-1; 10 bases fit TRBD2. CDR3 loop: CACRTSGYNEQFF. CDR3 in DNA: TGTGCCTGTCGGACTAGCGGCTACAATGAGCAGTTCTTC.